This TCR beta chain appears in the sequencing data of a study of response to subunit inactivated influenza vaccine. This clonotype was seen more than once but under ten times. The antigen remains unidentified. The V gene end was trimmed by 7 bases and the J gene end by 7 bases; junction bases not matched to a gene: 11. From germline, CDR1 is SEHNR and CDR2 FQNEAQ (reference sequence). This CDR3 spans 15 amino acids. Study-wide findings and caveats: Only a handful of new T cells, the authors suggested, are recruited with each seasonal influenza vaccination.

TCRdb reprocessed the RT-PCR reads with MiXCR, giving one entry per CDR3 protein. The data contain about 800,000 distinct CDR3 sequences, less than 25% of them singletons. The clonotype was recovered from a middle-aged man who received an inactivated influenza vaccine. The chain couples TRBV7-9 to TRBJ2-3; 10 nucleotides align to TRBD1. Source: PBMCs from blood, taken 4 to 6 days after vaccination. The DNA for the CDR3 is TGTGCCAGCAATCGACCGGGACAGGGGTCTCATACGCAGTATTTT. The encoded protein is CASNRPGQGSHTQYF.